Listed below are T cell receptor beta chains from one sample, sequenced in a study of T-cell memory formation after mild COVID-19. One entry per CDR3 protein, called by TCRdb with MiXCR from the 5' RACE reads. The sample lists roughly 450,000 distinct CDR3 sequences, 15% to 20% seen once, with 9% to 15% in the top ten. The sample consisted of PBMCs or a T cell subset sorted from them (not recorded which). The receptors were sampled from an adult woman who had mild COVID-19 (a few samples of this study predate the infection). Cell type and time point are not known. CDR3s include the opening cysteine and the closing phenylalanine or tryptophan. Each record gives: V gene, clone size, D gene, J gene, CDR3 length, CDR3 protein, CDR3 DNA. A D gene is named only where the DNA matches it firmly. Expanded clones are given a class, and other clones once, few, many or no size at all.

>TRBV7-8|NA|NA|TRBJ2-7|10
CATGAYEQYF
TGTGCCACAGGGGCCTACGAGCAGTACTTC
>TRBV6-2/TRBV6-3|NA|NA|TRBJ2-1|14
CASSYSRIYNEQFF
TGTGCCAGCAGTTACTCTAGGATCTACAATGAGCAGTTCTTC
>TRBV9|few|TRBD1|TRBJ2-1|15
CASSRGDRAIDEQFF
TGTGCCAGCAGCAGAGGGGACAGGGCAATCGATGAGCAGTTCTTC
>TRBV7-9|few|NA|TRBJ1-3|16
CASSGGLTDSGNTIYF
TGTGCCAGCAGCGGAGGGCTGACAGACTCTGGAAACACCATATATTTT
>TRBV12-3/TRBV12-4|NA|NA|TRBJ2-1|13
CASSFAPLERRFF
TGTGCCAGCAGTTTTGCACCCCTCGAACGTCGCTTCTTC
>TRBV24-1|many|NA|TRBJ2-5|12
CATSDPGETQYF
TGTGCCACCAGTGATCCCGGGGAGACCCAGTACTTC
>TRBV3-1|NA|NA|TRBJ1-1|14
CASSQAEVNTEAFF
TGTGCCAGCAGCCAAGCAGAGGTGAACACTGAAGCTTTCTTT
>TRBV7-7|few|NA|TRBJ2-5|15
CASSPGRLYQETQYF
TGTGCTAGCAGCCCCGGACGGCTGTACCAAGAGACCCAGTACTTC
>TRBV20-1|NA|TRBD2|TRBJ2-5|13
CSARLAGMETQYF
TGCAGTGCTAGACTAGCGGGAATGGAGACCCAGTACTTC
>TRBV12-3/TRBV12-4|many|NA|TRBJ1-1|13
CASSQYRNTEAFF
TGTGCCAGCAGCCAATACAGGAACACTGAAGCTTTCTTT
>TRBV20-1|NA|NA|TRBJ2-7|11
CSPRGDYEQYF
TGCAGCCCCAGGGGAGACTACGAGCAGTACTTC
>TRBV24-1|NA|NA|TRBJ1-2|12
CATSEYGGGYTF
TGTGCCACCAGTGAATACGGGGGCGGCTACACCTTC
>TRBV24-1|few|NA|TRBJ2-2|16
CATSDVWQGNTGELFF
TGTGCCACCAGTGATGTTTGGCAGGGGAACACCGGGGAGCTGTTTTTT
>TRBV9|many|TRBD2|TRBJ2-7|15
CASSAEPGLAYEQYF
TGTGCCAGCAGCGCTGAACCGGGACTAGCCTACGAGCAGTACTTC
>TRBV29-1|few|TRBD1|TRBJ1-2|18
CSTYTVTGTGTANYGYTF
TGCAGCACCTACACTGTGACCGGGACAGGGACAGCTAACTATGGCTACACCTTC
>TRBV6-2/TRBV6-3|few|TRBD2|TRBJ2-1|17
CASSYSGTNPSYNEQFF
TGTGCCAGCAGTTACTCCGGGACTAACCCCTCCTACAATGAGCAGTTCTTC
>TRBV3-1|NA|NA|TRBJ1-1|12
CASSQSQLEAFF
TGTGCCAGCAGCCAATCGCAGCTTGAAGCTTTCTTT
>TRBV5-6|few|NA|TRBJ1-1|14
CASSLGARGTEAFF
TGTGCCAGCAGCTTAGGGGCGCGGGGCACTGAAGCTTTCTTT
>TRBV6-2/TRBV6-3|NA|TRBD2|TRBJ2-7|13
CASSRLAGAEQYF
TGTGCCAGCAGTAGACTAGCGGGAGCGGAGCAGTACTTC
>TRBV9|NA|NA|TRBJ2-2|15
CASSVGGANTGELFF
TGTGCCAGCAGCGTAGGAGGGGCGAACACCGGGGAGCTGTTTTTT
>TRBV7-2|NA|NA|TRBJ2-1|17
CASSPSPGADLYNEQFF
TGTGCCAGCAGCCCCTCTCCCGGGGCGGACCTGTACAATGAGCAGTTCTTC
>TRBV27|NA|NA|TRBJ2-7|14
CASSLWQGSYEQYF
TGTGCCAGCAGTTTATGGCAGGGCTCCTACGAGCAGTACTTC
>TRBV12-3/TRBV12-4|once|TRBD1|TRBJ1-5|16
CASSLVTGGTNQPQHF
TGTGCCAGCAGTTTAGTGACAGGGGGTACCAATCAGCCCCAGCATTTT
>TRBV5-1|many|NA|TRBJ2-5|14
CASSLTMSPETQYF
TGCGCCAGCAGCTTAACGATGTCCCCAGAGACCCAGTACTTC
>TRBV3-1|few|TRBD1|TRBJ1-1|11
CASSPGTGAFF
TGTGCCAGCAGCCCGGGGACAGGAGCTTTCTTT
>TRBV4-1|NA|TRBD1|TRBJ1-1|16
CASSQVDSGGGTEAFF
TGCGCCAGCAGCCAAGTCGATTCAGGGGGAGGCACTGAAGCTTTCTTT
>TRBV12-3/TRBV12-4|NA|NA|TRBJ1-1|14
CASSPGGMNTEAFF
TGTGCCAGCAGTCCGGGGGGAATGAACACTGAAGCTTTCTTT
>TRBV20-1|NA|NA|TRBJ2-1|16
CSAKPFSGVSVTEQFF
TGCAGTGCCAAGCCATTCTCGGGAGTATCGGTCACTGAGCAGTTCTTC
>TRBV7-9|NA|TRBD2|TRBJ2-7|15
CASSLDLTSGGEQYF
TGTGCCAGCAGCTTAGACCTGACTAGCGGGGGGGAGCAGTACTTC
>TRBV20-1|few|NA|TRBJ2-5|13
CSAAGQGLKTQYF
TGCAGTGCCGCGGGCCAGGGTTTAAAGACCCAGTACTTC
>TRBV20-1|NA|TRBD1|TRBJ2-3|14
CSTTPGGQTDTQYF
TGCAGTACTACCCCAGGGGGCCAAACAGATACGCAGTATTTT
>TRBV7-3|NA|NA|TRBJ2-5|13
CASSPGPVGAQYF
TGTGCCAGCAGCCCGGGACCCGTGGGGGCCCAGTACTTC
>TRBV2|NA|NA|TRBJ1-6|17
CASSEAGPGQPNSPLHF
TGTGCCAGCAGTGAAGCTGGTCCCGGACAGCCTAATTCACCCCTCCACTTT
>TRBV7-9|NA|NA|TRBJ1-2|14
CASSDRSRDYGYTF
TGTGCCAGCAGCGATCGGAGCAGAGACTATGGCTACACCTTC
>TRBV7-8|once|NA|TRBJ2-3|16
CASSFVGGVSTDTQYF
TGTGCCAGCAGCTTTGTAGGAGGAGTGAGCACAGATACGCAGTATTTT
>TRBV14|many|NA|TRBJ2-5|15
CASSQGGPRGETQYF
TGTGCCAGCAGCCAAGGGGGACCCCGCGGGGAGACCCAGTACTTC
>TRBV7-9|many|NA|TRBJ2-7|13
CASSSSSSYEQYF
TGTGCCAGCAGCTCTAGCAGCTCCTACGAGCAGTACTTC
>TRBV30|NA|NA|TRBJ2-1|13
CAWSIGAYNEQFF
TGTGCCTGGAGTATAGGTGCCTACAATGAGCAGTTCTTC
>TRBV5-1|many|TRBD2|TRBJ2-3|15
CASSLVAGSTDTQYF
TGCGCCAGCAGCTTGGTAGCGGGGAGCACAGATACGCAGTATTTT
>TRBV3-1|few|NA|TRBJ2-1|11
CASSSLGNQFF
TGTGCCAGCAGCTCCCTTGGGAACCAGTTCTTC
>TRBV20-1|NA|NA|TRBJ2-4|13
CSARPRAQNIQYF
TGCAGTGCTAGACCCAGGGCCCAAAACATTCAGTACTTC
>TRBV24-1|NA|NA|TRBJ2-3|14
CATSPGPNLDTQYF
TGTGCCACCTCTCCGGGACCCAACCTAGATACGCAGTATTTT
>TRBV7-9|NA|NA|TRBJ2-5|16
CASSTGRIGGQETQYF
TGTGCCAGCAGCACGGGACGTATCGGGGGCCAAGAGACCCAGTACTTC
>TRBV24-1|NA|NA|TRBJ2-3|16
CATSDPRLASTDTQYF
TGTGCCACCAGTGATCCCCGGCTTGCGAGCACAGATACGCAGTATTTT
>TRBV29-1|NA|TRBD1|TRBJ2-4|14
CSVVGQGVKNIQYF
TGCAGCGTTGTAGGACAGGGAGTCAAAAACATTCAGTACTTC
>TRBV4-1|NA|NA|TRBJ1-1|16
CASSLGTGLTNTEAFF
TGCGCCAGCAGCCTTGGGACCGGACTTACGAACACTGAAGCTTTCTTT
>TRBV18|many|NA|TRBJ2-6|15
CASSPQGAGANVLTF
TGTGCCAGCTCACCCCAGGGTGCTGGGGCCAACGTCCTGACTTTC
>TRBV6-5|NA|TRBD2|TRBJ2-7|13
CASKAPGGYEQYF
TGTGCCAGCAAGGCTCCGGGGGGCTACGAGCAGTACTTC
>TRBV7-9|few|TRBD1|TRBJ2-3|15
CASSLRDRATDTQYF
TGTGCCAGCAGCTTACGGGACAGGGCCACAGATACGCAGTATTTT
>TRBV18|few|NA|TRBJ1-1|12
CASSPANTEAFF
TGTGCCAGCTCACCGGCTAACACTGAAGCTTTCTTT
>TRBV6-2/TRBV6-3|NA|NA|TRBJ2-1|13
CASSIGTYNEQFF
TGTGCCAGCAGTATTGGGACCTACAATGAGCAGTTCTTC
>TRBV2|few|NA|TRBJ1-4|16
CASSPTFPGASEKLFF
TGTGCCAGCAGTCCAACTTTTCCAGGGGCGAGTGAAAAACTGTTTTTT
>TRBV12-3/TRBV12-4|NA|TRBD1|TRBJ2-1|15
CASSYTDRDLNEQFF
TGTGCCAGCAGCTATACGGACAGGGACCTTAATGAGCAGTTCTTC
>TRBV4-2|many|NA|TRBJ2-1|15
CASSQDRQGWQEQFF
TGTGCCAGCAGCCAAGATCGGCAGGGGTGGCAGGAGCAGTTCTTC
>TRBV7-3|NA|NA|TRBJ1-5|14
CASSWASGHQPQHF
TGTGCCAGCAGCTGGGCCTCCGGTCATCAGCCCCAGCATTTT
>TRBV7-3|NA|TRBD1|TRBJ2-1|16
CASSPYGTGVYNEQFF
TGTGCCAGCAGCCCGTACGGGACAGGGGTCTACAATGAGCAGTTCTTC
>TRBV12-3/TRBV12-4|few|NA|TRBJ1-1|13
CASRSSGATEAFF
TGTGCCAGCAGATCATCAGGGGCCACTGAAGCTTTCTTT
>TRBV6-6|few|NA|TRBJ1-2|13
CASSKTDNYGYTF
TGTGCCAGCAGCAAGACCGATAACTATGGCTACACCTTC
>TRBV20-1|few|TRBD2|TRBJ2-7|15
CSATSGGAYSYEQYF
TGCAGTGCTACTAGCGGGGGGGCGTACTCCTACGAGCAGTACTTC
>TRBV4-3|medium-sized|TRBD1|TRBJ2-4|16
CASSQTGQGRRNIQYF
TGCGCCAGCAGCCAAACCGGACAGGGGCGAAGGAACATTCAGTACTTC